The next 9 T cell receptor beta chains were all read from a single sample in a study of CD8 T cells in ankylosing spondylitis. Study-wide results and limits: Ankylosing spondylitis blood seemed to carry a telltale TCR beta motif made of eight highly homologous variants.

Their specific antigens are unknown. TCRdb independently ran MiXCR on the 5' RACE reads; one entry per CDR3 protein. The table lists around 490,000 distinct CDR3 sequences, 5.3% of them singletons. Sequencing was performed on blood, either unsorted or a sorted T cell fraction (not recorded which). These receptors came from a male donor with ankylosing spondylitis.

This clonotype was seen repeatedly, ten times or more. This chain joins TRBV4-1 and TRBJ1-1, with 7 bases lining up with TRBD1. The CDR3 is 15 residues long. After removal of 4 bases from V and 7 bases from J, the junction contained 12 bases not matched to a gene. Germline CDR1 is MGHRA and CDR2 is YSYEKL. The CDR3 coding sequence is TGCGCCAGCAGCCCTTCGCCAGGACAGGAGATTGAAGCTTTCTTT. It codes for CASSPSPGQEIEAFF.

The rearrangement links TRBV5-1 to TRBJ2-6; D gene ambiguous. V lost 4 bases and J 7 bases, leaving 15 bases between the germline ends. CDR3 length equals 15 residues. Germline-derived CDR1 and CDR2 are SGHRS and YFSETQ. The DNA of the CDR3 is TGCGCCAGCAGCCCGTGGGCTGACCCCGCCAACGTCCTGACTTTC. It specifies CASSPWADPANVLTF.

This clonotype was observed a single time. This sequence may be a read error, since a much larger clone differs from it by one base. This chain joins TRBV20-1 and TRBJ2-2; tentatively, D is TRBD1 or TRBD2 (5 bases each). The CDR3 spans 13 residues. Germline V gene lookup returns CDR1 DFQATT and CDR2 SNEGSKA (reference sequence). This chain's CDR3 is CRAVQGVTGELFF. CDR3 DNA: TGCAGAGCAGTCCAGGGAGTCACCGGGGAGCTGTTTTTT.

In this sample, this clonotype turned up many times. DNA of the CDR3: TGCAGTGCTGGACGGGAGTGGGTTTACAATGAGCAGTTCTTC. This codes for CSAGREWVYNEQFF. The gene calls are TRBV20-1 and TRBJ2-1; D may be TRBD2 (6 bases). The CDR3 totals 14 residues. V lost 5 bases to trimming and J lost 4 bases, with 15 bases between them. Germline CDR1 reads DFQATT; CDR2 reads SNEGSKA (reference sequence).

In its sample, this clonotype was seen many times. V is TRBV24-1 and J is TRBJ2-2; D unresolved. Trimming shortened V by 2 bases and J by 3 bases, and 6 bases separated the two germline ends. The CDR3 is 14 residues long. Germline assignment: CDR1 KGHDR and CDR2 SFDVKD. The CDR3 DNA reads TGTGCCACCAGTGATTACAGAGACACCGGGGAGCTGTTTTTT. This gives the protein CATSDYRDTGELFF.

The sample holds many counts of this clonotype. This chain connects TRBV5-5 to TRBJ2-3, with D unresolved. Germline values: CDR1 SGHKS, CDR2 YYEKEE (reference sequence). The ends were cut back, 2 bases at V and 2 bases at J, with 15 bases in the middle. CDR3 length: 16 amino acids. The DNA for the CDR3 is TGTGCCAGCAGCTTAATATATAGGTTCCCCACAGATACGCAGTATTTT. Translation gives CASSLIYRFPTDTQYF. Based on the CDR3 plus reference TRBV5-5 and TRBJ2-3, the full variable domain is DAGVTQSPTHLIKTRGQQVTLRCSPISGHKSVSWYQQVLGQGPQFIFQYYEKEERGRGNFPDRFSARQFPNYSSELNVNALLLGDSALYLCASSLIYRFPTDTQYFGPGTRLTVL.

This chain links TRBV15 with TRBJ2-1; 14 positions match TRBD2. Germline CDR1 reads LNHNV; CDR2 reads YYDKDF (reference sequence). The length of the CDR3 is 20 residues. V shed 0 bases, J shed 0 bases, and the junction held 7 bases outside the gene matches. The CDR3 loop reads CATSRDSGLAGGSSYNEQFF. The CDR3 nucleotides read TGTGCCACCAGCAGAGATTCAGGACTAGCGGGGGGTAGCTCCTACAATGAGCAGTTCTTC. The full variable domain, its missing parts supplied by reference TRBV15 and TRBJ2-1, is DAMVIQNPRYQVTQFGKPVTLSCSQTLNHNVMYWYQQKSSQAPKLLFHYYDKDFNNEADTPDNFQSRRPNTSFCFLDIRSPGLGDTAMYLCATSRDSGLAGGSSYNEQFFGPGTRLTVL.

The CDR3 region is CASSQGHNPNEKLFF. CDR3 nucleotide sequence: TGTGCCAGCAGCCAAGGACACAACCCTAATGAAAAACTGTTTTTT. This sequence joins TRBV7-8 and TRBJ1-4; weak D call: TRBD1 (5 bases). CDR3 length: 15 residues. V lost 5 bases and J lost 3, with 13 bases in between. Per the germline V gene, CDR1 is SGHVS and CDR2 is FQNEAQ.

This clonotype was seen a few times. This chain uses TRBV3-1 with TRBJ2-7; no clear D. V was shortened by 1 base and J by 3 bases, with 10 bases between the two germline ends. The CDR3 length is 14 residues. Germline lookup yields CDR1 LGHDT and CDR2 YNNKEL (reference sequence). The CDR3 region is CASSQGNSYYEQYF. CDR3 DNA sequence: TGTGCCAGCAGCCAAGGTAACAGTTACTACGAGCAGTACTTC.